The 31 T cell receptor beta chains below come from one sample, sequenced in a study of patients with pleural tuberculosis. TCRdb ran MiXCR on the reads and lists one entry per CDR3 protein. This sample has around 54,000 distinct CDR3 sequences, with about 6.8% found just once. These receptors were obtained from a human donor with pleural tuberculosis.

There are many counts of this clonotype. The J gene is TRBJ2-4, the V gene TRBV20-1; D is possibly TRBD1 (5 bases). Germline V gene data show CDR1 as DFQATT and CDR2 as SNEGSKA (reference sequence). CDR3 size: 12 residues. Trimming cost V 6 bases and J 7 bases, with 13 bases left between them. The CDR3 region has the DNA TGCAGTGCCGAATCGGCAGGGAACATTCAGTACTTC. Its translation is CSAESAGNIQYF.

This sequence joins TRBV19 and TRBJ2-1; 7 nucleotides line up with TRBD2. CDR1 is LNHDA and CDR2 is SQIVND in the germline V gene (reference sequence). The CDR3 runs to 16 residues. V was pared by 3 bases and J by 6 bases, with 11 bases of the junction left unmatched. This CDR3 reads CASSIMGGGKTNEQFF. The CDR3 region has the DNA TGTGCCAGTAGTATTATGGGGGGAGGGAAAACCAATGAGCAGTTCTTC.

Ten or more counts support this clonotype. J is TRBJ1-1 and V is TRBV19; the D gene is possibly TRBD1 (6 bases). Germline V gene sequence: CDR1 LNHDA, CDR2 SQIVND (reference sequence). This CDR3 has 16 amino acids. Trimming took off 5 bases at V and 1 base at J, with 17 bases between the two ends. CDR3 loop: CASSPRGSLSNTEAFF. The CDR3 DNA is TGTGCCAGTAGTCCCAGGGGTTCCCTTTCGAACACTGAAGCTTTCTTT.

This clonotype has at least ten counts. This sequence joins TRBV12-3 or TRBV12-4 and TRBJ1-2; TRBD1 aligns across 9 bases. V shed 8 bases, J shed 0 bases, and the junction held 10 bases outside the gene matches. This CDR3 contains 16 residues. CDR3 sequence reads: CASWVQGAGANYGYTF. The CDR3 DNA is TGTGCCAGCTGGGTACAGGGGGCCGGAGCTAACTATGGCTACACCTTC.

There are many counts of this clonotype. The chain carries TRBV11-2 and TRBJ2-5; TRBD1 or TRBD2 may be the D gene (5 bases each). The germline V and J ends were trimmed by 1 base and 2 bases, with 5 bases remaining between them. The germline CDR1 and CDR2 sequences are SGHAT and FQNNGV. CDR3 size: 13 residues. The CDR3 region is CASSLGGQETQYF. CDR3 in DNA: TGTGCCAGCAGCTTAGGGGGGCAAGAGACCCAGTACTTC.

This clonotype was observed at least ten times. This chain connects TRBV20-1 to TRBJ1-1; 7 bases line up with TRBD1. From germline, CDR1 is DFQATT and CDR2 SNEGSKA (reference sequence). This CDR3 has 14 residues. DNA for the CDR3: TGCAGAGCCTCACAGGGGCTGTTGTACACTGAAGCTTTCTTT. Translated: CRASQGLLYTEAFF.

The chain employs TRBV7-2 and TRBJ2-2; a possible D gene is TRBD2 (6 bases). The CDR3 contains 13 residues. In germline, CDR1 is SGHTA, CDR2 FQGNSA. V lost 4 bases, J lost 4 bases, and 7 bases lay in between. CDR3 in DNA: TGTGCCAGCAGCTCAGCGGGCACCGGGGAGCTGTTTTTT. The encoded protein is CASSSAGTGELFF.

By frequency in the sample, this clonotype is medium-sized. V gene TRBV4-1 combines with J gene TRBJ1-2; weak D call: TRBD1 (5 bases). The germline V and J ends were trimmed by 1 base and 3 bases, with 9 bases remaining between them. CDR1 and CDR2 from the germline V gene are MGHRA and YSYEKL. The CDR3 has 14 residues. The CDR3 coding sequence is TGCGCCAGCAGCCAAGGAGGGGTGGACTATGGCTACACCTTC. It is translated as CASSQGGVDYGYTF.

Ten or more counts support this clonotype. The V gene is TRBV11-2, the J gene TRBJ2-2; 10 bases fit TRBD2. Looked up from germline, CDR1 is SGHAT and CDR2 is FQNNGV. The trim removed 2 bases at V and 6 bases at J, leaving 3 bases unmatched. The CDR3 extends over 15 amino acids. CDR3 nucleotide sequence: TGTGCCAGCAGCTTACTAGCGGGAGTAGCCGGGGAGCTGTTTTTT. Translated: CASSLLAGVAGELFF.

This clonotype has a count of ten or more. The CDR3 bases are TGTGCCAGCAGGGTCATGAACACCGGGGAGCTGTTTTTT. Translation: CASRVMNTGELFF. The chain couples TRBV2 to TRBJ2-2, with unresolved D. Germline CDR1 and CDR2: SNHLY and FYNNEI. The V end lost 6 bases, the J end lost 1 base, and 6 bases lay between the germline ends. The CDR3 is 13 amino acids.

The sample holds many counts of this clonotype. The genes are TRBV10-2 and TRBJ2-5; TRBD2 aligns across 12 bases. The J segment lost 7 bases and the V segment lost 4 bases, leaving 7 bases of the junction unmatched. This CDR3 has 15 residues. Per the germline V gene, CDR1 is WSHSY and CDR2 is SAAADI. CDR3 protein: CASSGTSGTVGTQYF. The CDR3 nucleotides are TGCGCCAGCAGTGGGACTAGCGGGACTGTTGGGACCCAGTACTTC.

This clonotype was picked up many times. The rearrangement uses TRBV6-1 and TRBJ2-7; no clear D gene. The germline V gene has CDR1 MNHNS and CDR2 SASEGT. CDR3 length: 13 residues. The V gene lost 5 bases and the J gene lost 3 bases, with 11 bases spanning the gap. As DNA, the CDR3 is TGTGCCAGCAGTCTCGGTTGGAGCTACGAGCAGTACTTC. It translates to CASSLGWSYEQYF.

This clonotype was detected many times. A much larger clone is a single base away; this may be a read error. The rearrangement uses TRBV4-1 and TRBJ1-2, with D possibly being TRBD1 (5 bases). The CDR3 is made up of 14 amino acids. The germline V gene has CDR1 MGHRA and CDR2 YSYEKL. This chain's CDR3 is CASGQGGVDYGYTF. The DNA of the CDR3 is TGCGCCAGCGGCCAAGGAGGGGTGGACTATGGCTACACCTTC.

The chain couples TRBV11-1 to TRBJ2-7, with a weak D call TRBD2 (6 bases). The length of the CDR3 is 13 residues. The ends were cut back, 4 bases at V and 2 bases at J, with 9 bases in the middle. Looked up from germline, CDR1 is SGHAT and CDR2 is FQDESV (reference sequence). The CDR3 reads CASSWDFTYEQYF. CDR3 DNA: TGTGCCAGCAGCTGGGACTTTACCTACGAGCAGTACTTC. The full variable domain, completed using reference TRBV11-1 and TRBJ2-7, is EAEVAQSPRYKITEKSQAVAFWCDPISGHATLYWYRQILGQGPELLVQFQDESVVDDSQLPKDRFSAERLKGVDSTLKIQPAELGDSAMYLCASSWDFTYEQYFGPGTRLTVT.

This clonotype was recorded at least ten times. The gene calls are TRBV20-1 and TRBJ2-2; D call uncertain. V was pared by 7 bases and J by 8 bases, with 20 bases between. The CDR3 loop spans 14 amino acids. Germline CDR1 is DFQATT and CDR2 is SNEGSKA (reference sequence). CDR3 region: CSVSVAALGGELFF. The CDR3, as DNA: TGCAGTGTCTCCGTAGCCGCTTTGGGTGGGGAGCTGTTTTTT.

This clonotype was detected many times. This CDR3 reads CASRVIGGGGETEAFF. CDR3 sequence (DNA): TGTGCCAGCAGGGTCATAGGTGGGGGGGGAGAGACTGAAGCTTTCTTT. The rearrangement joins TRBV12-3 or TRBV12-4 to TRBJ1-1; the D gene is possibly TRBD1 (5 bases). The CDR3 sequence is 16 residues long. Trimming cost V 6 bases and J 5 bases, with 22 bases left between them.

This clonotype has ten or more counts. The chain carries TRBV13 and TRBJ1-3, with D maybe TRBD1 (6 bases). This CDR3 is 17 amino acids long. Looked up from germline, CDR1 is PRHDT and CDR2 is FYEKMQ (reference sequence). Trimming removed 5 bases at V and 0 bases at J, with 17 bases between. The chain's CDR3 is CASSLKTGAGSGNTIYF. In nucleotides, the CDR3 is TGTGCCAGCAGCCTCAAGACGGGGGCCGGCTCTGGAAACACCATATATTTT.

This clonotype was seen only a few times. This chain joins TRBV4-2 and TRBJ1-3; no clear D gene. Germline assignment: CDR1 LGHNA and CDR2 YNFKEQ. The V end was cut by 0 bases, the J end by 4 bases, with 10 bases between. The CDR3 has 15 amino acids. The DNA for the CDR3 is TGTGCCAGCAGCCAAGATTCACCAGGAGGAAACACCATATATTTT. Translated, it gives CASSQDSPGGNTIYF.

This clonotype was counted ten times or more. One end of the junction fails to match germline, which may point to a read error. The chain is built from TRBV28 and TRBJ1-3, with unresolved D. Germline CDR1 and CDR2: MDHEN and SYDVKM. CDR3 length equals 11 residues. CDR3 sequence: CATTWGNTIYF. CDR3 DNA: TGCGCCACCACCTGGGGAAACACCATATATTTT.

Within the sample, this clonotype is medium-sized. The gene calls are TRBV6-4 and TRBJ2-7, with a tentative D call TRBD2 (6 bases). V dropped 3 bases and J dropped 0 bases, with 12 bases sitting between them. CDR1 is MRHNA and CDR2 is SNTAGT in the germline V gene. The CDR3 sequence is 15 residues long. The CDR3 nucleotides are TGTGCCAGCAGTGATTCCAGCGGGTCCTCCTACGAGCAGTACTTC. Its protein is CASSDSSGSSYEQYF.

Many counts were recorded for this clonotype. CDR3 in amino acids: CASSPGQNTEAFF. CDR3 coding DNA: TGTGCCAGCAGTCCCGGACAGAACACTGAAGCTTTCTTT. The V and J genes are TRBV28 and TRBJ1-1; TRBD1 is a possible D gene (5 bases). The CDR3 runs 13 residues. V was shortened by 5 bases and J by 1 base, with 8 bases between the two germline ends. Germline lookup yields CDR1 MDHEN and CDR2 SYDVKM.

This clonotype was counted many times. The CDR3 DNA reads TGTGCCAGCAGTCCGGGACAGGGGGATGAAAAACTGTTTTTT. It codes for CASSPGQGDEKLFF. The genes are TRBV6-1 and TRBJ1-4; 11 bases line up with TRBD1. V was pared by 5 bases and J by 6 bases, with 2 bases of the junction left unmatched. The germline gives CDR1 MNHNS, CDR2 SASEGT. The CDR3 consists of 14 residues.

This clonotype was recorded many times. This chain connects TRBV20-1 to TRBJ1-5, with 7 bases lining up with TRBD1. CDR1 is DFQATT, CDR2 SNEGSKA, per germline (reference sequence). The CDR3 contains 11 residues. V shed 5 bases, J shed 7 bases, and the junction held 2 bases outside the gene matches. CDR3 sequence: CSASQGQPQHF. CDR3 sequence (DNA): TGCAGTGCTTCACAGGGGCAGCCCCAGCATTTT.

In this sample, this clonotype turned up many times. This chain uses TRBV11-2 with TRBJ1-5, with D hard to call. V was shortened by 3 bases and J by 1 base, with 4 bases between the two germline ends. CDR3 length equals 13 residues. Germline lookup yields CDR1 SGHAT and CDR2 FQNNGV. The CDR3 DNA reads TGTGCCAGCAGCTTTTCGAGCAATCAGCCCCAGCATTTT. Translated: CASSFSSNQPQHF. Full variable domain (missing parts from reference TRBV11-2 and TRBJ1-5): EAGVAQSPRYKIIEKRQSVAFWCNPISGHATLYWYQQILGQGPKLLIQFQNNGVVDDSQLPKDRFSAERLKGVDSTLKIQPAKLEDSAVYLCASSFSSNQPQHFGDGTRLSIL.

This clonotype occurred a few times. The chain uses TRBV29-1 and TRBJ2-7; perhaps TRBD2 as D (6 bases). CDR1 and CDR2 from the germline V gene are SQVTM and ANQGSEA. CDR3 size: 12 residues. Trimming removed 4 bases at V and 2 bases at J, with 9 bases between. Written as DNA, the CDR3 is TGCAGCGTTGGACGGGAGACCTACGAGCAGTACTTC. Translated: CSVGRETYEQYF.

In this sample, this clonotype turned up many times. The V gene is TRBV18, the J gene TRBJ1-4; TRBD1 is a possible D gene (6 bases). Germline lookup yields CDR1 KGHSH and CDR2 LQKENI. There are 16 residues in the CDR3. The V end was cut by 3 bases, the J end by 2 bases, with 13 bases between. The CDR3: CASSPWGLRTNEKLFF. The CDR3 DNA is TGTGCCAGCTCACCCTGGGGGCTTCGGACTAATGAAAAACTGTTTTTT.

This clonotype was observed many times. The genes are TRBV29-1 and TRBJ1-1, with D possibly being TRBD1 (6 bases). This CDR3 has 13 residues. Germline CDR1 is SQVTM and CDR2 is ANQGSEA. The germline V and J ends were trimmed by 3 bases and 1 base, with 9 bases remaining between them. CDR3 sequence reads: CSVDETGNTEAFF. DNA of the CDR3: TGCAGCGTTGATGAGACAGGGAACACTGAAGCTTTCTTT.

This clonotype occurred many times. The J gene is TRBJ2-3, the V gene TRBV12-3 or TRBV12-4; D uncertain. The V end was cut by 2 bases, the J end by 1 base, with 7 bases between. The CDR3 runs 14 residues. The CDR3 bases are TGTGCCAGCAGTTTATCGGGTCGCACAGATACGCAGTATTTT. Translation gives CASSLSGRTDTQYF.

This clonotype came up many times. This chain links TRBV6-1 with TRBJ1-1, with D possibly matching TRBD1 (5 bases). Germline CDR1 MNHNS, CDR2 SASEGT. V lost 6 bases, J lost 2 bases, and 13 bases lay in between. This CDR3 is 14 amino acids long. The CDR3 sequence is CASSPGQFNTEAFF. CDR3 bases: TGTGCCAGCAGCCCCGGACAATTCAACACTGAAGCTTTCTTT.

This clonotype was seen repeatedly, ten times or more. The V gene is TRBV12-3 or TRBV12-4, the J gene TRBJ2-3; D may be TRBD1 (6 bases). Between the trimmed V and J ends, which lost 6 bases and 0 bases, there was a span of 16 bases. This CDR3 comprises 16 residues. The CDR3 here is CASRKDSLGSTDTQYF. Written as DNA, the CDR3 is TGTGCCAGCAGGAAGGACAGTTTGGGAAGCACAGATACGCAGTATTTT.

This clonotype was recorded at least ten times. The rearrangement uses TRBV19 and TRBJ1-2; 8 nucleotides agree with TRBD1. V lost 7 bases and J lost 6; bases outside the gene matches: 7. Per germline, CDR1 LNHDA and CDR2 SQIVND (reference sequence). The CDR3 length is 13 residues. In nucleotides, the CDR3 is TGTGCCAGTAAAGAGCAGGGGGCGGATGGCTACACCTTC. Translating gives CASKEQGADGYTF.